These 17 T cell receptor beta chains came from one sample sequenced in a study of blood T cells in healthy people across ages. The second PCR ran about 6 to 11 cycles with a sample-barcoded 5' primer and J-beta primers. TCRdb fed the 5' RACE reads into MiXCR, producing one record per CDR3 protein. The sample has around 1,600,000 distinct CDR3 sequences; less than 45% are singletons. The sequencing sample was made of blood. The receptor set was obtained from a woman between 18 and 29 years old in good health.

This clonotype has more than one count but fewer than ten. The rearrangement uses TRBV12-5 and TRBJ1-1; TRBD1 might be the D (5 bases). The CDR3 runs 13 residues. Trimming cost V 5 bases and J 2 bases, with 9 bases left between them. CDR1 and CDR2 from the germline V gene are LGHNT and FRNRAP. The CDR3 DNA is TGTGCTAGTGGTCAGGGTGGTAACACTGAAGCTTTCTTT. This translates into CASGQGGNTEAFF.

This clonotype has just a few counts. This chain uses TRBV27 with TRBJ1-2; 11 nucleotides match TRBD1. V was pared by 5 bases and J by 8 bases, with 7 bases of the junction left unmatched. The CDR3 consists of 14 residues. The germline V gene has CDR1 MNHEY and CDR2 SMNVEV (reference sequence). CDR3 sequence: CASSIGQGALGYTF. The CDR3, as DNA: TGTGCCAGCAGTATAGGACAGGGGGCGTTAGGCTACACCTTC.

This clonotype was counted a few times. The rearrangement uses TRBV4-3 and TRBJ2-7, with TRBD2 identical over 13 bases. CDR1 LGHNA and CDR2 YSLEER come from the germline V gene. The CDR3 length is 17 residues. V lost 5 bases and J lost 1; bases outside the gene matches: 8. The CDR3 loop is CASSYGTSGAASYEQYF. The CDR3 DNA is TGCGCCAGCAGCTACGGGACTAGCGGGGCCGCATCCTACGAGCAGTACTTC.

The V and J genes are TRBV5-1 and TRBJ2-1; D is ambiguous. V lost 4 bases to trimming and J lost 8 bases, with 13 bases between them. Germline CDR1 and CDR2: SGHRS and YFSETQ. The CDR3 has 13 amino acids. The CDR3 sequence: CASSVERSYEQFF. CDR3 DNA sequence: TGCGCCAGCAGCGTGGAGAGAAGCTATGAGCAGTTCTTC.

The chain is built from TRBV4-3 and TRBJ2-2; TRBD2 is a possible D gene (6 bases). Germline CDR1 LGHNA, CDR2 YSLEER. This CDR3 has 15 amino acids. Trimming left V 4 bases short and J 1 base short, with 10 bases between. The CDR3, as DNA: TGCGCCAGCAGCCCGGGACTGGTGAACACCGGGGAGCTGTTTTTT. This translates into CASSPGLVNTGELFF.

The rearrangement uses TRBV20-1 and TRBJ2-3, with 9 bases matching TRBD2. The CDR3 spans 15 residues. V dropped 6 bases and J dropped 1; count of bases not matched to a gene: 8. Germline V gene data show CDR1 as DFQATT and CDR2 as SNEGSKA (reference sequence). CDR3 sequence: CSAPPSGMGTDTQYF. CDR3 in DNA: TGCAGTGCGCCCCCTAGCGGGATGGGCACAGATACGCAGTATTTT.

A few counts support this clonotype. The chain joins TRBV3-1 to TRBJ2-6, with D possibly matching TRBD1 (5 bases). CDR3 length: 17 amino acids. Trimming pared 2 bases from V and 0 bases from J, leaving 11 bases between. Per germline, CDR1 LGHDT and CDR2 YNNKEL (reference sequence). The CDR3 DNA reads TGTGCCAGCAGCCAAAATTACGACAGCTCTGGGGCCAACGTCCTGACTTTC. Its translation: CASSQNYDSSGANVLTF.

V gene TRBV4-2 combines with J gene TRBJ2-4, with D tentatively TRBD1 (5 bases). The closer fit of TRBJ2-7 to the DNA end suggests the J call may be wrong. This CDR3 comprises 14 residues. Germline V gene sequence: CDR1 LGHNA, CDR2 YNFKEQ. CDR3 region: CASSAQDNSYEQYF. CDR3 sequence (DNA): TGTGCCAGCAGCGCTCAGGACAACTCCTACGAGCAGTACTTC.

The V gene is TRBV12-3 or TRBV12-4, the J gene TRBJ2-1, with 11 bases aligning to TRBD1. V was pared by 3 bases and J by 0 bases, with 4 bases of the junction left unmatched. CDR3 length: 17 amino acids. CDR3 loop: CASSLRTGGRSYNEQFF. CDR3 coding DNA: TGTGCCAGCAGTTTGAGGACAGGGGGCCGCTCCTACAATGAGCAGTTCTTC.

This chain links TRBV12-3 or TRBV12-4 with TRBJ2-3; TRBD2 agrees at 7 bases. V was pared by 5 bases and J by 11 bases, with 10 bases of the junction left unmatched. The CDR3 consists of 13 residues. CDR3 region: CASSQAGADVQYF. DNA for the CDR3: TGTGCCAGCAGTCAGGCGGGAGCAGATGTGCAGTATTTT.

The sample holds a few counts of this clonotype. V gene TRBV29-1 combines with J gene TRBJ2-4; tentatively, D is TRBD1 or TRBD2 (5 bases each). Trimming took off 3 bases at V and 0 bases at J, with 12 bases between the two ends. Germline CDR1 and CDR2: SQVTM and ANQGSEA. This CDR3 is built from 15 residues. The DNA for the CDR3 is TGCAGCGTTGAGAGGGGCGGCGGAGCCAAAAACATTCAGTACTTC. Protein sequence: CSVERGGGAKNIQYF.

Ten or more counts support this clonotype. The rearrangement joins TRBV5-1 to TRBJ2-1; a possible D gene is TRBD2 (5 bases). Trimming left V 0 bases short and J 7 bases short, with 11 bases between. CDR1 and CDR2 from the germline V gene are SGHRS and YFSETQ. This CDR3 is 14 amino acids long. The CDR3 sequence: CASSLVGPGNEQFF. The CDR3 coding sequence is TGCGCCAGCAGCTTGGTTGGGCCGGGGAATGAGCAGTTCTTC.

The V gene is TRBV7-9, the J gene TRBJ1-4; perhaps TRBD1 as D (5 bases). Trimming removed 4 bases from V and 0 bases from J, with 9 bases in between. From germline, CDR1 is SEHNR and CDR2 FQNEAQ (reference sequence). The CDR3 loop spans 15 amino acids. The CDR3 DNA reads as TGTGCCAGCAGCTCCTACAGGTCAACTAATGAAAAACTGTTTTTT. This codes for CASSSYRSTNEKLFF.

The chain recombines TRBV4-1 with TRBJ1-1, with TRBD1 as a possible D gene (5 bases). CDR1 and CDR2 from the germline V gene are MGHRA and YSYEKL. Trimming stripped 4 bases from V and 0 bases from J, with 15 bases between. The CDR3 consists of 16 residues. CDR3 region: CASSPILQEMNTEAFF. The DNA for the CDR3 is TGCGCCAGCAGCCCTATCCTACAGGAAATGAACACTGAAGCTTTCTTT.

In its sample, this clonotype was seen a few times. The rearrangement links TRBV24-1 to TRBJ2-1; 8 nucleotides align to TRBD2. With V trimmed by 3 bases and J by 10 bases, 13 bases remained unmatched. The CDR3 runs 16 residues. CDR1 is KGHDR, CDR2 SFDVKD, per germline. The CDR3, as DNA: TGTGCCACCAGTGATGGGCGGGAGGAGTTAGTTTTGGAGCAGTTCTTC. This gives the protein CATSDGREELVLEQFF.

V is TRBV13 and J is TRBJ1-1; 10 bases are shared with TRBD1. CDR1 is PRHDT, CDR2 FYEKMQ, per germline (reference sequence). The CDR3 runs to 15 residues. V shed 1 base and J 3 bases; nucleotides not matched to a gene: 2. CDR3 in amino acids: CASSLAGTGDTEAFF. CDR3 sequence (DNA): TGTGCCAGCAGCTTAGCAGGGACAGGGGACACTGAAGCTTTCTTT.

Notes on this clonotype: This may be a read error, as it is one base from a much larger clone. The CDR3 loop reads CASSCGSTDEQFF. As DNA, the CDR3 is TGTGCCAGCAGCTGCGGGAGTACGGATGAGCAGTTCTTC. The V and J genes are TRBV7-2 and TRBJ2-1; 7 bases are a match to TRBD2. The CDR3 sequence is 13 residues long. V shed 4 bases and J 8 bases; nucleotides not matched to a gene: 5. Looked up from germline, CDR1 is SGHTA and CDR2 is FQGNSA.